Below, 14 T cell receptor beta chains from the same sample are listed, as sequenced in a study of blood T cell repertoires in COVID-19. The repertoire was sequenced with immunoSEQ multiplex PCR; TCRdb's copy has only in-frame clones and lacks some. The sample yields around 40,000 clones, roughly 80% seen once. Source material: peripheral blood. All receptors derive from an elderly woman with acute or convalescent COVID-19.

This chain connects TRBV24-1 to TRBJ2-2, with 10 bases fitting TRBD1. Germline V CDR1 and CDR2: KGHDR, SFDVKD. V was pared by 5 bases and J by 4 bases, with 9 bases of the junction left unmatched. This CDR3 is 17 amino acids long. The CDR3 spells CATSAGTGQGFTGELFF. CDR3 sequence (DNA): TGTGCCACCAGTGCCGGCACGGGACAGGGGTTCACCGGGGAGCTGTTTTTT.

This clone appeared a single time. The chain recombines TRBV6-5 with TRBJ1-2; possibly TRBD1 for D (5 bases). Trimming took off 8 bases at V and 1 base at J, with 11 bases between the two ends. The germline V gene encodes CDR1 MNHEY and CDR2 SVGAGI. The length of the CDR3 is 13 residues. CDR3 sequence (DNA): TGTGCCAGCCACCCAGGGATTAACTATGGCTACACCTTC. Protein: CASHPGINYGYTF.

Here the CDR3 DNA reads TGTGCCAGCAGTTTCGGACTAGCGGGAGCCAAAAACATTCAGTACTTC. Encoded protein: CASSFGLAGAKNIQYF. The rearrangement uses TRBV6-2 or TRBV6-3 and TRBJ2-4; 11 nucleotides agree with TRBD2. CDR3 length: 16 residues. Germline trimming cut 4 bases from V and 0 bases from J; bases unmatched to any gene: 2. CDR1 is MNHEY and CDR2 is SVGEGT in the germline V gene.

V and J are TRBV5-1 and TRBJ2-1; D uncertain. Trimming took 7 bases from V and 6 from J, leaving 8 bases between them. The CDR3 length is 11 residues. Germline CDR1 SGHRS, CDR2 YFSETQ. CDR3 region: CASAQANEQFF. CDR3 in DNA: TGCGCCAGCGCTCAGGCCAATGAGCAGTTCTTC.

Only a few counts were recorded for this clone. The rearrangement uses TRBV10-3 and TRBJ1-3, with 9 positions matching TRBD1. Trimming took 9 bases from V and 0 from J; bases not matched to a gene: 0. Germline values: CDR1 ENHRY, CDR2 SYGVKD. The CDR3 runs to 13 residues. The CDR3 DNA is TGTGCCATGACAGGGGGCTCTGGAAACACCATATATTTT. Translated, it gives CAMTGGSGNTIYF.

V is TRBV7-3 and J is TRBJ1-1; no definite D call. The CDR3 totals 16 residues. Germline-derived CDR1 and CDR2 are SGHTA and FQGTGA. V was cut by 1 base and J by 0 bases, with 12 bases left in between. The CDR3 sequence is CASSLKRAGMNTEAFF. The CDR3 DNA follows: TGTGCCAGCAGCTTAAAGCGGGCAGGAATGAACACTGAAGCTTTCTTT.

The V and J genes are TRBV5-1 and TRBJ2-2, with 16 positions matching TRBD2. The germline CDR1 and CDR2 sequences are SGHRS and YFSETQ. The CDR3 has 18 residues. The ends lost 3 bases at V and 4 bases at J; junction bases unmatched: 6. DNA for the CDR3: TGCGCCAGCAGCTCGGGACTAGCGGGAGGGCCTACCACCGGGGAGCTGTTTTTT. Its translation: CASSSGLAGGPTTGELFF.

This clone was seen more than once but under ten times. The chain links TRBV3-1 (or the pseudogene TRBV3-2) to TRBJ1-2, with D perhaps TRBD1 (5 bases). Germline values: CDR1 LGHDT, CDR2 YNNKEL (reference sequence). The CDR3 has 17 amino acids. V lost 1 base and J lost 2, with 17 bases in between. CDR3 sequence: CASSQVLRGRSNYGYTF. CDR3 coding DNA: TGTGCCAGCAGCCAAGTTCTAAGGGGCAGGTCAAACTATGGCTACACCTTC.

V usage is TRBV18 and J usage is TRBJ2-3, with no clear D. The CDR3 totals 13 residues. Germline V gene data show CDR1 as KGHSH and CDR2 as LQKENI. Trimming shortened V by 6 bases and J by 6 bases, and 13 bases separated the two germline ends. The CDR3 reads CASSPVPLDTQYF. The CDR3 nucleotides are TGTGCCAGCTCGCCGGTGCCGTTGGATACGCAGTATTTT. The full variable domain, rest sourced from reference TRBV18 and TRBJ2-3, is NAGVMQNPRHLVRRRGQEARLRCSPMKGHSHVYWYRQLPEEGLKFMVYLQKENIIDESGMPKERFSAEFPKEGPSILRIQQVVRGDSAAYFCASSPVPLDTQYFGPGTRLTVL.

The chain employs TRBV19 and TRBJ1-4, with a tentative D call TRBD1 (6 bases). CDR1 and CDR2 from the germline V gene are LNHDA and SQIVND (reference sequence). Deletions cut 7 bases from V and 4 bases from J, with 19 bases between. CDR3 length: 16 residues. CDR3 protein: CASTHAFGTNNEKLFF. CDR3 in DNA: TGTGCCAGTACCCACGCCTTCGGGACAAATAATGAAAAACTGTTTTTT. The whole variable domain, remainder taken from reference TRBV19 and TRBJ1-4, is DGGITQSPKYLFRKEGQNVTLSCEQNLNHDAMYWYRQDPGQGLRLIYYSQIVNDFQKGDIAEGYSVSREKKESFPLTVTSAQKNPTAFYLCASTHAFGTNNEKLFFGSGTQLSVL.

The chain recombines TRBV5-6 with TRBJ1-2; 9 bases agree with TRBD1. The CDR3 spans 16 residues. V lost 1 base, J lost 6 bases, and 10 bases stayed unmatched. Germline V gives CDR1 SGHDT, CDR2 YYEEEE. The CDR3 DNA sequence: TGTGCCAGCAGCTTGAGGGACAGGGTGTTGGTTGATGGCTACACCTTC. This sequence encodes CASSLRDRVLVDGYTF.

In regard to this clone: One end of the junction is discordant with germline, which a read error may explain. This sequence joins TRBV6-5 and TRBJ2-3; TRBD2 matches at 9 bases. The CDR3 has 14 residues. From germline, CDR1 is MNHEY and CDR2 SVGAGI. As DNA, the CDR3 is TGTGCCAGCAGCCAGCGGGGGGTAACAGTTACGCAGTATTTT. As protein: CASSQRGVTVTQYF.

The chain uses TRBV4-3 and TRBJ2-2; 8 bases are shared with TRBD2. Germline loops: CDR1 LGHNA, CDR2 YSLEER. The trim removed 8 bases at V and 8 bases at J, leaving 10 bases unmatched. CDR3 length: 14 amino acids. CDR3 amino acids: CASAPAGASGELFF. The CDR3 nucleotides read TGCGCCAGCGCCCCAGCGGGGGCATCGGGGGAGCTGTTTTTT.

The chain employs TRBV7-2 and TRBJ2-1, with TRBD2 matching 9 bases. The V gene end was trimmed by 2 bases and the J gene end by 6 bases; junction bases not matched to a gene: 2. Germline V gene lookup returns CDR1 SGHTA and CDR2 FQGNSA. This CDR3 has 14 amino acids. The CDR3 sequence is CASSLRTSANEQFF. The CDR3 DNA reads TGTGCCAGCAGCTTAAGGACTAGCGCCAATGAGCAGTTCTTC.